The 17 T cell receptor beta chains listed next were all sequenced from one sample in a study of shared clonotypes between healthy human individuals. The table came from immunoSEQ multiplex PCR; TCRdb's copy has only in-frame clones and leaves some out. The profile shows about 580,000 clones, 98% of them singletons. Naive CD8 cells lacked CD45RO, underwent positive selection for CCR7 and left out terminally differentiated effector memory CD45RA+ cells. The sequenced material came from naive CD8+ T cells sorted from blood. The receptors originated from a man aged 30-40 years in good health.

This chain links TRBV28 with TRBJ2-7; TRBD2 might be the D (6 bases). Germline lookup yields CDR1 MDHEN and CDR2 SYDVKM. This CDR3 is built from 16 residues. V was shortened by 1 base and J by 5 bases, with 18 bases between the two germline ends. The CDR3 sequence: CASSLSQRERLNEQYF. The CDR3 DNA reads TGTGCCAGCAGTTTATCTCAACGGGAGCGGCTTAACGAGCAGTACTTC.

This chain joins TRBV27 and TRBJ1-2, with 8 bases lining up with TRBD1. Per germline, CDR1 MNHEY and CDR2 SMNVEV (reference sequence). Losses at the gene ends were 4 bases for V and 2 bases for J; bases not matched to a gene: 3. CDR3 length: 14 amino acids. The DNA of the CDR3 is TGTGCCAGCAGTTATGACAGGGGCAACTATGGCTACACCTTC. Translated, it gives CASSYDRGNYGYTF.

The V and J genes are TRBV15 and TRBJ1-3; D uncertain. Germline V gene data show CDR1 as LNHNV and CDR2 as YYDKDF (reference sequence). V shed 3 bases and J shed 0 bases, with 12 bases lying between them. The CDR3 has 16 amino acids. CDR3 in amino acids: CATSSHLPSSGNTIYF. CDR3 bases: TGTGCCACCAGCAGCCACCTTCCAAGCTCTGGAAACACCATATATTTT.

The V call is TRBV13, the J call TRBJ2-1; 11 nucleotides match TRBD2. Germline trimming cut 8 bases from V and 3 bases from J; bases unmatched to any gene: 6. The CDR3 extends over 15 amino acids. In germline, CDR1 is PRHDT, CDR2 FYEKMQ (reference sequence). CDR3: CASQTSGTFYNEQFF. CDR3 DNA sequence: TGTGCCAGCCAGACTAGCGGGACTTTCTACAATGAGCAGTTCTTC.

V gene TRBV7-8 combines with J gene TRBJ2-2; TRBD2 matches 8 bases. V shed 5 bases and J 5 bases; nucleotides not matched to a gene: 7. This CDR3 contains 15 residues. Germline loops: CDR1 SGHVS, CDR2 FQNEAQ. The CDR3 bases are TGTGCCAGCAGCGGTACTAGCGGAGCTACCGGGGAGCTGTTTTTT. Its protein is CASSGTSGATGELFF.

Remarks on this clone: This same CDR3 is encoded by further DNA sequences in the sample. The rearrangement uses TRBV4-1 and TRBJ2-7; D is undetermined. The ends were cut back, 1 base at V and 1 base at J, with 8 bases in the middle. CDR1 is MGHRA, CDR2 YSYEKL, per germline. This CDR3 has 14 residues. The CDR3 region is CASSQVAGSYEQYF. CDR3 nucleotide sequence: TGCGCCAGCAGCCAAGTAGCAGGTTCCTACGAGCAGTACTTC.

This sequence joins TRBV7-2 and TRBJ2-1, with 7 bases fitting TRBD2. The germline gives CDR1 SGHTA, CDR2 FQGNSA. The CDR3 contains 13 residues. Trimming cost V 5 bases and J 9 bases; bases outside gene matches: 7. The CDR3 region is CASSPRLAGEQFF. The CDR3 DNA reads TGTGCCAGCAGCCCCCGACTAGCAGGTGAGCAGTTCTTC.

The V call is TRBV5-1, the J call TRBJ2-1; 14 nucleotides align to TRBD2. From germline, CDR1 is SGHRS and CDR2 YFSETQ. The J segment lost 7 bases and the V segment lost 2 bases, leaving 11 bases of the junction unmatched. The CDR3 is made up of 18 amino acids. As DNA, the CDR3 is TGCGCCAGCAGCTTAGGCTTGACTAGCGGGAGGGCCGATAATGAGCAGTTCTTC. Translation gives CASSLGLTSGRADNEQFF.

This chain connects TRBV27 to TRBJ2-7, with 7 nucleotides matching TRBD1. Germline assignment: CDR1 MNHEY and CDR2 SMNVEV (reference sequence). With V trimmed by 5 bases and J by 3 bases, 7 bases remained unmatched. CDR3 size: 14 residues. As DNA, the CDR3 is TGTGCCAGCAGTCCAGGGACAGCCCACTACGAGCAGTACTTC. Protein sequence: CASSPGTAHYEQYF.

V and J are TRBV4-1 and TRBJ2-3; TRBD2 agrees at 7 bases. This CDR3 is built from 15 residues. The germline V gene has CDR1 MGHRA and CDR2 YSYEKL. The V and J ends lost 7 bases and 3 bases, in that order; junction bases with no gene match: 10. The CDR3 region has the DNA TGCGCCAGCACCACGGCGGGAGTAGAAACAGATACGCAGTATTTT. Translation: CASTTAGVETDTQYF.

This clone is a singleton in its sample. The chain links TRBV4-3 to TRBJ2-2; no reliable D call. V lost 4 bases and J lost 6, with 9 bases in between. The germline V gene has CDR1 LGHNA and CDR2 YSLEER. This CDR3 has 13 amino acids. This CDR3 is CASSLRSPGELFF. The CDR3, as DNA: TGCGCCAGCAGCCTCAGGTCCCCCGGGGAGCTGTTTTTT.

This clone was seen a single time. The chain joins TRBV29-1 to TRBJ1-3, with D maybe TRBD1 (6 bases). The length of the CDR3 is 14 residues. V shed 7 bases and J shed 7 bases, with 20 bases lying between them. Germline-derived CDR1 and CDR2 are SQVTM and ANQGSEA. This CDR3 reads CSAGPGGLANTIYF. The DNA for the CDR3 is TGCAGCGCTGGGCCCGGGGGCCTGGCGAACACCATATATTTT.

The rearrangement links TRBV7-6 to TRBJ2-7; TRBD2 matches 9 bases. The CDR3 is 17 residues long. The trim removed 2 bases at V and 7 bases at J, leaving 15 bases unmatched. CDR1 SGHVS and CDR2 FNYEAQ come from the germline V gene. The CDR3 protein is CASSLLLGLAREGEQYF. Written as DNA, the CDR3 is TGTGCCAGCAGCTTACTCTTGGGACTAGCTCGTGAGGGGGAGCAGTACTTC.

This rearrangement joins TRBV6-1 to TRBJ1-2; D unresolved. V was pared by 6 bases and J by 8 bases, with 10 bases between. Germline V lookup: CDR1 MNHNS, CDR2 SASEGT. CDR3 length: 11 residues. CDR3 DNA sequence: TGTGCCAGCAGCGGGGTATGGGGCTACACCTTC. Translating it yields CASSGVWGYTF.

This sequence joins TRBV28 and TRBJ1-1, with unresolved D. CDR3 size: 14 residues. Trimming cost V 6 bases and J 1 base, with 12 bases left between them. Germline lookup yields CDR1 MDHEN and CDR2 SYDVKM. CDR3: CASRDARRNTEAFF. The CDR3 nucleotides are TGTGCCAGCAGAGACGCCCGAAGGAACACTGAAGCTTTCTTT.

The V and J genes are TRBV14 and TRBJ1-1, with D unresolved. The CDR3 spans 13 residues. V was pared by 3 bases and J by 3 bases, with 8 bases between. Per germline, CDR1 SGHDN and CDR2 FVKESK. DNA of the CDR3: TGTGCCAGCAGCCAGGGGTTCTACACTGAAGCTTTCTTT. It encodes CASSQGFYTEAFF. Full variable domain (remainder filled in from reference TRBV14 and TRBJ1-1): EAGVTQFPSHSVIEKGQTVTLRCDPISGHDNLYWYRRVMGKEIKFLLHFVKESKQDESGMPNNRFLAERTGGTYSTLKVQPAELEDSGVYFCASSQGFYTEAFFGQGTRLTVV.

The V call is TRBV6-6, the J call TRBJ1-2, with 9 bases aligning to TRBD1. Germline CDR1 and CDR2: MNHNY and SVGAGI (reference sequence). CDR3 length equals 15 residues. With 2 bases clipped from V and 4 bases from J, the junction kept 5 bases outside the gene matches. The CDR3 is CASSYGTGSVYGYTF. The CDR3 DNA is TGTGCCAGCAGTTACGGGACAGGGAGTGTCTATGGCTACACCTTC.